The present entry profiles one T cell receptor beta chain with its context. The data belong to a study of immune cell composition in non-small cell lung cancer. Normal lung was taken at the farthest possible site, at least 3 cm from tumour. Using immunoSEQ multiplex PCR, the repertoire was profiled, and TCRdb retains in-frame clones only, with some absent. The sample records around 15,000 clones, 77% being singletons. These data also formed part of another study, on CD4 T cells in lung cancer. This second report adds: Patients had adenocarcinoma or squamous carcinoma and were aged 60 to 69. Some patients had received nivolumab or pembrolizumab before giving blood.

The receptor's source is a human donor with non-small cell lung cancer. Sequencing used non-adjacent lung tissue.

The CDR3 region is CASSPYIRGLTGELFF. CDR3 bases: TGTGCCAGCAGCCCCTATATAAGGGGGCTCACCGGGGAGCTGTTTTTT. The rearrangement joins TRBV7-2 to TRBJ2-2, with 7 bases lining up with TRBD1. The CDR3 extends over 16 amino acids. Germline CDR1 SGHTA, CDR2 FQGNSA. J lost 4 bases, V lost 5 bases, and 10 bases had no gene match.